This T cell receptor (beta chain) was observed in a study of Ad26.COV2.S vaccination and SARS-CoV-2 variants. Study in general: Donor was in the COV1001 Ad26.COV2.S trial arm.

Trimming took 4 bases from V and 6 from J, leaving 7 bases between them. The length of the CDR3 is 11 residues. CDR1 is DFQATT and CDR2 is SNEGSKA in the germline V gene (reference sequence). Sequencing was performed with immunoSEQ multiplex PCR; in TCRdb, only in-frame clones are kept and a portion is missing. The sample lists about 680,000 clones, about 89% occurring once. As for treatment: approximately 18 received Ad26.COV2.S at low or high dose, single or two shots; about 5 received placebo; per-sample allocation not given. Sampling happened 63 days after the first vaccine or placebo injection. An adult aged 18-55 years in Boston served as the donor. What was given as vaccine was an Ad26 vector encoding Wuhan-strain SARS-CoV-2 spike.

The sample in question was peripheral blood, obtained in a trial of Ad26.COV2.S vaccine versus placebo. This chain connects TRBV20-1 to TRBJ2-1; D is perhaps TRBD1 or TRBD2 (5 bases each). The sequence was obtained from a person between 18 and 65 years old who received the Ad26.COV2.S COVID-19 vaccine or a placebo. DNA of the CDR3: TGCAGTGCTATGGGACCCAATGAGCAGTTCTTC. Amino acids: CSAMGPNEQFF.